Shown below are 15 T cell receptor beta chains from a single sample sequenced in a study of T-cell memory formation after mild COVID-19. TCRdb analysed the 5' RACE reads with MiXCR anew, one entry per CDR3 protein. The table shows some 180,000 distinct CDR3 sequences, with around 20% occurring only once. The material sequenced was PBMCs or a T cell subset sorted from them (not recorded which). The receptor set was obtained from a man aged 18 to 35 who had mild COVID-19 (a few samples of this study predate the infection). Cell type and time point are not known.

The table lists this clonotype with a few counts. The rearrangement uses TRBV11-2 and TRBJ2-5; no clear D gene. CDR3 length: 12 residues. In germline, CDR1 is SGHAT, CDR2 FQNNGV. Trimming took off 5 bases at V and 2 bases at J, with 6 bases between the two ends. For the CDR3, the DNA is TGTGCCAGCAGCACCCATCAAGAGACCCAGTACTTC. It codes for CASSTHQETQYF.

Only a few counts were recorded for this clonotype. The genes are TRBV7-9 and TRBJ1-1; perhaps TRBD1 as D (5 bases). Germline CDR1 is SEHNR and CDR2 is FQNEAQ (reference sequence). The length of the CDR3 is 16 residues. Trimming pared 1 base from V and 1 base from J, leaving 13 bases between. CDR3 sequence reads: CASSLGSGRENTEAFF. The CDR3 nucleotides read TGTGCCAGCAGCTTAGGTTCAGGCAGGGAGAACACTGAAGCTTTCTTT.

By frequency in the sample, this clonotype is medium-sized. The chain has TRBV5-6 and TRBJ1-2, with TRBD1 matching 7 bases. Trimming cost V 1 base and J 4 bases; bases outside gene matches: 7. CDR3 length: 15 residues. CDR1 is SGHDT and CDR2 is YYEEEE in the germline V gene. Here the CDR3 reads CASSLPGQLTYGYTF. DNA for the CDR3: TGTGCCAGCAGCTTGCCGGGACAGTTAACCTATGGCTACACCTTC.

This chain uses TRBV7-2 with TRBJ2-5; D ambiguous. V shed 5 bases and J shed 4 bases, with 8 bases lying between them. Germline V gene sequence: CDR1 SGHTA, CDR2 FQGNSA. This CDR3 comprises 12 residues. The CDR3 is CASSTNRETQYF. Written as DNA, the CDR3 is TGTGCCAGCAGCACCAATCGAGAGACCCAGTACTTC.

This clonotype was recorded a few times. The gene calls are TRBV15 and TRBJ1-6, with D possibly TRBD1 on 6 matching bases. The CDR3 is made up of 13 amino acids. The germline gives CDR1 LNHNV, CDR2 YYDKDF (reference sequence). The V end lost 5 bases, the J end lost 10 bases, and 12 bases lay between the germline ends. The CDR3 spells CATSQDQGSPLHF. The CDR3 nucleotides are TGTGCCACCAGCCAAGACCAGGGGTCACCCCTCCACTTT.

A few counts support this clonotype. The J gene is TRBJ1-6, the V gene TRBV6-2 or TRBV6-3; perhaps TRBD1 as D (5 bases). Germline values: CDR1 MNHEY, CDR2 SVGEGT. The V end lost 7 bases, the J end lost 7 bases, and 14 bases lay between the germline ends. The CDR3 loop spans 14 amino acids. The CDR3 is CASNQWGNNSPLHF. CDR3 nucleotides: TGTGCCAGCAACCAATGGGGCAACAATTCACCCCTCCACTTT.

The gene calls are TRBV28 and TRBJ1-4; D unresolved. The V end lost 10 bases, the J end lost 3 bases, and 12 bases lay between the germline ends. Germline V CDR1 and CDR2: MDHEN, SYDVKM. The CDR3 runs 13 residues. The CDR3 bases are TGTGCCACTTTACAGATCTCTAATGAAAAACTGTTTTTT. This codes for CATLQISNEKLFF.

This chain links TRBV5-1 with TRBJ1-1, with a possible D match to TRBD1 (6 bases). CDR3 length: 16 amino acids. The V and J ends lost 0 bases and 4 bases respectively, with 16 bases between them. Germline CDR1 and CDR2: SGHRS and YFSETQ. DNA of the CDR3: TGCGCCAGCAGCTTGGAAAGCGGCGGACAGATCACTGAAGCTTTCTTT. Amino acid sequence: CASSLESGGQITEAFF.

The chain carries TRBV5-1 and TRBJ1-1; possible D gene TRBD1, 6 bases. There are 14 residues in the CDR3. Trimming took off 4 bases at V and 1 base at J, with 11 bases between the two ends. In germline, CDR1 is SGHRS, CDR2 YFSETQ. The CDR3 region is CASSKRTENTEAFF. CDR3 DNA: TGCGCCAGCAGCAAGAGGACAGAGAACACTGAAGCTTTCTTT.

The rearrangement joins TRBV5-1 to TRBJ1-1; TRBD1 is a possible D gene (6 bases). The CDR3 sequence is 14 residues long. Trimming pared 4 bases from V and 6 bases from J, leaving 16 bases between. The germline V gene has CDR1 SGHRS and CDR2 YFSETQ. CDR3: CASSPLNAGAEAFF. Here the CDR3 DNA reads TGCGCCAGCAGCCCCCTTAATGCAGGGGCTGAAGCTTTCTTT.

This clonotype turned up a few times. The chain has TRBV12-3 or TRBV12-4 and TRBJ1-3, with 11 bases aligning to TRBD1. V trimming: 8 bases; J trimming: 8 bases; junction bases outside the gene matches: 8. CDR3 length equals 14 residues. Here the CDR3 DNA reads TGTGCCAGCGAACCTGGACAGGGGGCTTACACCATATATTTT. Encoded protein: CASEPGQGAYTIYF.

This clonotype was detected a few times. The gene calls are TRBV11-2 and TRBJ2-1; D is possibly TRBD2 (6 bases). The germline V gene encodes CDR1 SGHAT and CDR2 FQNNGV. Deletions cut 5 bases from V and 10 bases from J, with 12 bases between. The CDR3 runs to 12 residues. The CDR3 loop reads CASSPTGLEQFF. CDR3 nucleotides: TGTGCCAGCAGCCCTACGGGACTCGAGCAGTTCTTC.

Only a few counts were recorded for this clonotype. This chain uses TRBV4-3 with TRBJ2-1, with 10 bases that match TRBD1. J was trimmed by 3 bases and V by 1 base; bases with no gene match: 0. The CDR3 spans 15 residues. Germline V gives CDR1 LGHNA, CDR2 YSLEER. The CDR3 protein is CASSQGTGGYNEQFF. The CDR3 DNA sequence: TGCGCCAGCAGCCAAGGGACAGGGGGCTACAATGAGCAGTTCTTC.

The chain uses TRBV7-3 and TRBJ2-1, with TRBD2 matching 9 bases. V shed 3 bases, J shed 7 bases, and the junction held 13 bases outside the gene matches. CDR1 is SGHTA, CDR2 FQGTGA, per germline. This CDR3 region has 17 residues. The CDR3 nucleotides are TGTGCCAGCAGCTTCGTGGGGAGCGGGGGGCCCCGGAATGAGCAGTTCTTC. It specifies CASSFVGSGGPRNEQFF.

This clonotype was counted a single time. This chain connects TRBV5-1 to TRBJ1-4; TRBD1 matches at 9 bases. The V and J ends lost 4 bases and 8 bases, in that order; junction bases with no gene match: 12. Germline lookup yields CDR1 SGHRS and CDR2 YFSETQ. This CDR3 is built from 16 residues. The CDR3 region has the DNA TGCGCCAGCAGCCAGATCACAGGGGGCGCAGCCGAAAAACTGTTTTTT. As protein: CASSQITGGAAEKLFF.